The present entry profiles one T cell receptor beta chain with its context. Its antigen is unknown. This CDR3 contains 12 residues. Germline assignment: CDR1 SNHLY and CDR2 FYNNEI. J was trimmed by 6 bases and V by 6 bases; bases with no gene match: 4. This record comes from a study of cytomegalovirus exposure and HLA in healthy donors. General observations from the study: A previous analysis found most TCR beta V segments productive roughly 87% or roughly 30% of the time. Investigators reported about 160 TCR beta chains as tied to cytomegalovirus. Further analysis, carried out later, found HLA-associated TCR beta chains more clonally expanded than equally common other chains. Beyond CMV serostatus, there was no information to go on about immune exposure.

With 60 Vbeta and 13 Jbeta primers, the PCR was carried out. The method was immunoSEQ multiplex PCR; TCRdb's version includes in-frame clones alone and lacks a portion of them. The sample table includes some 52,000 clones. The sequence came from a woman aged 55 to 70 in good health and CMV-seropositive. The chain uses TRBV2 and TRBJ1-2; 7 bases are a match to TRBD1. Sequenced input: PBMCs. CDR3 in amino acids: CASSIQGNGYTF. The CDR3 coding sequence is TGTGCCAGCAGCATACAGGGGAATGGCTACACCTTC.